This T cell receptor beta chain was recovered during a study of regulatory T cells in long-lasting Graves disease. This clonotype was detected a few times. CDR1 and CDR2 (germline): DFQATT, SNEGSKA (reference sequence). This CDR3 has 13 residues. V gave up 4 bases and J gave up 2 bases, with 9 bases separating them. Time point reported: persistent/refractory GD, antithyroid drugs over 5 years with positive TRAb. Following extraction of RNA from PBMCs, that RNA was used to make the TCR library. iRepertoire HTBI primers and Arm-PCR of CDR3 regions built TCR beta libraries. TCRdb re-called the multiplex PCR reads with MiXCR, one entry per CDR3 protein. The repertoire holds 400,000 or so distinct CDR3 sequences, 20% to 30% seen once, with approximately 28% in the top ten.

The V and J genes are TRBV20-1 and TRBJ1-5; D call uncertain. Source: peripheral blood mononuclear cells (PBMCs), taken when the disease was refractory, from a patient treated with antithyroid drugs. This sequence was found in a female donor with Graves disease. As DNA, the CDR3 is TGCAGTGCTATCTCAGAGGGCAATCAGCCCCAGCATTTT. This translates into CSAISEGNQPQHF.